The 20 T cell receptor beta chains below come from one sample, sequenced in a study of beta chain features in type 1 diabetes. Reverse transcription of all isolated RNA meant that expressed TCRB transcripts were sequenced. Data came from immunoSEQ multiplex PCR; TCRdb stores just in-frame clones and leaves some out. This sample yields roughly 450,000 clones, of which 9.5% to 12% are seen a single time; roughly 0.046% belongs to the top ten. The sequencing sample was made of naive CD4+ T cells from blood. The receptors stem from a woman between 18 and 30 years old in good health.

This clone appeared a few times. The V and J genes are TRBV6-5 and TRBJ2-5; TRBD2 matches 14 bases. V lost 0 bases to trimming and J lost 3 bases; unmatched junction nucleotides: 0. This CDR3 comprises 16 residues. Germline CDR1 reads MNHEY; CDR2 reads SVGAGI. The CDR3 DNA is TGTGCCAGCAGTTACTCGGGACTAGCGGGAGAAGAGACCCAGTACTTC. It encodes CASSYSGLAGEETQYF.

V is TRBV9 and J is TRBJ1-6; perhaps TRBD1 as D (5 bases). Germline CDR1 and CDR2: SGDLS and YYNGEE. Trimming stripped 0 bases from V and 11 bases from J, with 9 bases between. The CDR3 is 13 residues long. The DNA for the CDR3 is TGTGCCAGCAGCGTAGTCCAGGGCCCACCCCTCCACTTT. Encoded protein: CASSVVQGPPLHF.

The DNA of the CDR3 is TGTGCCAGCACCCCGAGCCAGGTCACAGATACGCAGTATTTT. Amino acid sequence: CASTPSQVTDTQYF. The chain uses TRBV9 and TRBJ2-3; D gene ambiguous. This CDR3 is built from 14 residues. Trimming shortened V by 6 bases and J by 2 bases, and 13 bases separated the two germline ends. Germline V gene data show CDR1 as SGDLS and CDR2 as YYNGEE.

Points on this clone: At the DNA level, this CDR3 is encoded by other sequences in the same sample as well. J is TRBJ2-5 and V is TRBV7-2; perhaps TRBD2 as D (5 bases). This CDR3 region has 13 residues. The V gene lost 3 bases and the J gene lost 0 bases, with 5 bases spanning the gap. Germline assignment: CDR1 SGHTA and CDR2 FQGNSA. CDR3 bases: TGTGCCAGCAGCTTGGACTACCAAGAGACCCAGTACTTC. Protein: CASSLDYQETQYF.

This clone turned up a few times. The chain carries TRBV25-1 and TRBJ1-2, with no clear D. The CDR3 is 12 residues long. The V and J ends lost 8 bases and 9 bases respectively, with 16 bases between them. Germline V gives CDR1 MGHDK, CDR2 SYGVNS. DNA for the CDR3: TGTGCCAGCCGTGGGCAAACGGCGCGCTACACCTTC. Amino acids: CASRGQTARYTF.

This clone was seen only a few times. This chain links TRBV7-9 with TRBJ1-4, with 9 bases lining up with TRBD1. This CDR3 spans 15 amino acids. The junction had 6 bases not matched to a gene; V was cut back by 5 bases and J by 5 bases. Germline V gene sequence: CDR1 SEHNR, CDR2 FQNEAQ (reference sequence). CDR3 nucleotide sequence: TGTGCCAGCAGCGTGGGACAGGGCCCGAATGAAAAACTGTTTTTT. Its protein product is CASSVGQGPNEKLFF.

Remarks on this clone: The identical CDR3 is also encoded by other nucleotide sequences in the sample. This sequence joins TRBV7-8 and TRBJ2-5, with 9 bases that match TRBD1. The ends lost 5 bases at V and 5 bases at J; junction bases unmatched: 3. Germline V gene data show CDR1 as SGHVS and CDR2 as FQNEAQ. The CDR3 sequence is 13 residues long. The CDR3 region is CASSRDRGETQYF. The DNA of the CDR3 is TGTGCCAGCAGCAGAGACAGGGGGGAGACCCAGTACTTC.

This clone was seen more than once but under ten times. The chain has TRBV5-1 and TRBJ1-1, with 10 nucleotides matching TRBD1. The V gene end was trimmed by 3 bases and the J gene end by 8 bases; junction bases not matched to a gene: 4. The CDR3 has 13 residues. The germline gives CDR1 SGHRS, CDR2 YFSETQ. The chain's CDR3 is CASSSTGGSEAFF. The CDR3 bases are TGCGCCAGCAGCTCGACAGGGGGCTCGGAAGCTTTCTTT.

This clone was seen more than once but under ten times. This chain's CDR3 is CASSEKSRGSGEQFF. The CDR3 DNA reads as TGTGCCAGCAGTGAGAAATCTCGGGGGTCGGGTGAGCAGTTCTTC. The rearrangement joins TRBV6-6 to TRBJ2-1; a weak D match, TRBD2 (6 bases). V dropped 5 bases and J dropped 9 bases, with 20 bases sitting between them. The CDR3 length is 15 residues. Germline V CDR1 and CDR2: MNHNY, SVGAGI (reference sequence).

The gene calls are TRBV5-4 and TRBJ2-7; 8 bases line up with TRBD1. Germline V gene data show CDR1 as SGHNT and CDR2 as YYREEE (reference sequence). The CDR3 is 13 amino acids. J lost 4 bases, V lost 4 bases, and 4 bases had no gene match. CDR3 sequence (DNA): TGTGCCAGCAGCAAGGACAGGGCGTACGAGCAGTACGTC. Encoded protein: CASSKDRAYEQYV.

This clone occurred a few times. The sample carries other DNA sequences with the same CDR3. J is TRBJ2-3 and V is TRBV7-7; D is undetermined. This CDR3 comprises 14 residues. V lost 1 base and J 1 base, leaving 6 bases between the germline ends. The germline gives CDR1 SSHAT, CDR2 FNYEAQ (reference sequence). The CDR3 region has the DNA TGTGCCAGCAGCTTAGACCGAGGCACAGATACGCAGTATTTT. It encodes CASSLDRGTDTQYF.

The rearrangement uses TRBV19 and TRBJ2-1; unclear D gene. Per germline, CDR1 LNHDA and CDR2 SQIVND (reference sequence). The CDR3 is 13 residues long. Trimming removed 4 bases at V and 6 bases at J, with 10 bases between. The CDR3 protein is CASSSMVGNEQFF. The CDR3 DNA reads as TGTGCCAGTAGTAGTATGGTCGGCAATGAGCAGTTCTTC.

This chain uses TRBV7-9 with TRBJ2-3, with D possibly TRBD1 on 5 matching bases. The CDR3 consists of 14 residues. Germline assignment: CDR1 SEHNR and CDR2 FQNEAQ (reference sequence). The V end lost 8 bases, the J end lost 2 bases, and 14 bases lay between the germline ends. CDR3 nucleotide sequence: TGTGCCAGCTCAAGACAGAACCCCACAGATACGCAGTATTTT. Protein sequence: CASSRQNPTDTQYF.

The chain carries TRBV9 and TRBJ1-2; D might be TRBD1 (5 bases). CDR1 and CDR2 from the germline V gene are SGDLS and YYNGEE. V shed 1 base and J shed 5 bases, with 12 bases lying between them. This CDR3 region has 14 residues. This CDR3 is CASSVQQGRYGYTF. The DNA of the CDR3 is TGTGCCAGCAGCGTACAGCAGGGTCGGTATGGCTACACCTTC.

The genes are TRBV10-3 and TRBJ2-3; the match to TRBD2 covers 9 bases. This CDR3 is built from 14 residues. The V and J ends lost 6 bases and 1 base, in that order; junction bases with no gene match: 2. Per the germline V gene, CDR1 is ENHRY and CDR2 is SYGVKD. The CDR3 loop reads CAIRRTSGTDTQYF. The CDR3 DNA follows: TGTGCCATCAGGAGGACTAGCGGCACAGATACGCAGTATTTT.

Only a few counts were recorded for this clone. CDR3 sequence (DNA): TGTGCCAGCAGCCAAGTCCGCAGGGATATACGGTGGGGCACTGAAGCTTTCTTT. Protein sequence: CASSQVRRDIRWGTEAFF. The chain carries TRBV14 and TRBJ1-1, with D possibly being TRBD1 (5 bases). The CDR3 runs to 18 residues. From germline, CDR1 is SGHDN and CDR2 FVKESK. V was trimmed by 1 base and J by 4 bases, leaving 22 bases between them.

With regard to this clone: Different DNA sequences within this sample yield the same CDR3. V gene TRBV9 combines with J gene TRBJ2-5; no definite D call. The CDR3 consists of 13 residues. V lost 1 base to trimming and J lost 5 bases, with 9 bases between them. Germline V gene sequence: CDR1 SGDLS, CDR2 YYNGEE. The CDR3 loop reads CASSVWVGETQYF. The CDR3 DNA reads as TGTGCCAGCAGCGTATGGGTAGGCGAGACCCAGTACTTC.

This clone was found a few times. V and J are TRBV7-6 and TRBJ1-6; D is undetermined. This CDR3 has 12 residues. The ends were cut back, 4 bases at V and 7 bases at J, with 5 bases in the middle. The germline V gene has CDR1 SGHVS and CDR2 FNYEAQ. The DNA of the CDR3 is TGTGCCAGCAGCTCACAGAATTCACCCCTCCACTTT. Translation: CASSSQNSPLHF.

This clone has just a few counts. The rearrangement joins TRBV7-8 to TRBJ1-1, with D perhaps TRBD1 (6 bases). CDR3 length: 15 amino acids. Trimming left V 5 bases short and J 0 bases short, with 13 bases between. Per germline, CDR1 SGHVS and CDR2 FQNEAQ. The CDR3 coding sequence is TGTGCCAGCAGCCCCCAAGGACAGCTGAACACTGAAGCTTTCTTT. As protein: CASSPQGQLNTEAFF.

The CDR3 DNA reads as TGTGCCAGCAGCTTAGGTCCCAGCGGGGGGCTCAATGAGCAGTTCTTC. Translation: CASSLGPSGGLNEQFF. The gene calls are TRBV7-2 and TRBJ2-1, with TRBD2 matching over 9 bases. The germline V gene has CDR1 SGHTA and CDR2 FQGNSA. The CDR3 runs to 16 residues. The V segment lost 1 base and the J segment 6 bases; nucleotides outside the gene matches: 7.